The next 15 T cell receptor beta chains were all read from a single sample in a study of T cells in narcolepsy. Assay: immunoSEQ multiplex PCR; the TCRdb copy retains only in-frame clones and omits some. The repertoire holds roughly 15,000 clones, with approximately 85% as singletons. Sequencing was carried out using memory (CD45RA-) CD4+ T cells from blood. The receptors were sampled from a human donor in good health.

CDR3 loop: CSSRQVNRDTQYF. The CDR3 DNA reads as TGCAGCTCAAGACAGGTTAATAGAGATACGCAGTATTTT. The rearrangement links TRBV29-1 to TRBJ2-3; possible D gene TRBD1, 6 bases. The CDR3 is 13 residues long. The V end was cut by 8 bases, the J end by 5 bases, with 17 bases between. In germline, CDR1 is SQVTM, CDR2 ANQGSEA.

The chain combines TRBV5-6 with TRBJ2-3; D may be TRBD1 or TRBD2 (5 bases each). This CDR3 contains 13 residues. Trimming took off 2 bases at V and 8 bases at J, with 12 bases between the two ends. Per the germline V gene, CDR1 is SGHDT and CDR2 is YYEEEE. The CDR3 DNA reads as TGTGCCAGCAGCTTTGCCCGGGGACCTACGCAGTATTTT. It yields the protein CASSFARGPTQYF.

The chain couples TRBV12-5 to TRBJ1-4; 9 bases are shared with TRBD1. CDR3 length equals 14 residues. Trimming at V came to 6 bases and at J to 8 bases, leaving 7 bases not matched to a gene. CDR1 and CDR2 from the germline V gene are LGHNT and FRNRAP. This chain's CDR3 is CASGTGQGGEKLFF. CDR3 sequence (DNA): TGTGCTAGTGGCACGGGACAGGGAGGGGAAAAACTGTTTTTT.

This clone turned up a few times. This chain connects TRBV2 to TRBJ1-1; D possibly corresponds to TRBD1 (5 bases). The V and J ends lost 7 bases and 0 bases respectively, with 15 bases between them. In germline, CDR1 is SNHLY, CDR2 FYNNEI. This CDR3 is built from 15 residues. This CDR3 is CASTEGSGLNTEAFF. Written as DNA, the CDR3 is TGTGCCAGCACCGAAGGATCAGGGTTGAACACTGAAGCTTTCTTT. The entire variable domain, with the rest obtained from reference TRBV2 and TRBJ1-1, is as follows: EPEVTQTPSHQVTQMGQEVILRCVPISNHLYFYWYRQILGQKVEFLVSFYNNEISEKSEIFDDQFSVERPDGSNFTLKIRSTKLEDSAMYFCASTEGSGLNTEAFFGQGTRLTVV.

The chain uses TRBV2 and TRBJ1-1, with no clear D. V gave up 8 bases and J gave up 1 base, with 14 bases separating them. The CDR3 totals 14 residues. The germline V gene encodes CDR1 SNHLY and CDR2 FYNNEI. The CDR3 protein is CASRLGRGNTEAFF. Written as DNA, the CDR3 is TGTGCCAGCCGCTTAGGCCGGGGGAACACTGAAGCTTTCTTT.

The V gene is TRBV6-1, the J gene TRBJ2-3, with D unclear. The CDR3 spans 15 residues. Germline loops: CDR1 MNHNS, CDR2 SASEGT. Trimming removed 4 bases at V and 4 bases at J, with 15 bases between. CDR3 nucleotides: TGTGCCAGCAGTGGACATCACGGTGGCCCAGATACGCAGTATTTT. It translates to CASSGHHGGPDTQYF.

The chain carries TRBV10-3 and TRBJ1-2, with 7 nucleotides matching TRBD1. Germline trimming cut 4 bases from V and 1 base from J; bases unmatched to any gene: 6. The CDR3 runs 15 residues. The germline CDR1 and CDR2 sequences are ENHRY and SYGVKD. This CDR3 reads CAISGWDSLNYGYTF. The CDR3 nucleotides read TGTGCCATCAGTGGGTGGGACAGCCTTAACTATGGCTACACCTTC.

The J gene is TRBJ1-1, the V gene TRBV11-3, with D unresolved. Germline V gene data show CDR1 as SGHNT and CDR2 as YENEEA. This CDR3 region has 13 residues. Trimming took 2 bases from V and 7 from J, leaving 11 bases between them. The DNA of the CDR3 is TGTGCCAGCAGCTTATACGGTGGTGGTGAAGCTTTCTTT. Residues: CASSLYGGGEAFF. Based on the CDR3 plus reference TRBV11-3 and TRBJ1-1, the full variable domain is EAGVVQSPRYKIIEKKQPVAFWCNPISGHNTLYWYLQNLGQGPELLIRYENEEAVDDSQLPKDRFSAERLKGVDSTLKIQPAELGDSAVYLCASSLYGGGEAFFGQGTRLTVV.

The chain uses TRBV16 and TRBJ2-1; 7 positions match TRBD1. The CDR3 loop spans 15 amino acids. V trimming: 1 base; J trimming: 5 bases; junction bases outside the gene matches: 5. The V gene's germline CDR1 is KGHSY and CDR2 FQNENV. CDR3 nucleotide sequence: TGTGCCAGCAGCCAATATTCCCAGGGGGACAATGAGCAGTTCTTC. It is translated as CASSQYSQGDNEQFF.

The genes are TRBV7-2 and TRBJ1-2; 9 bases agree with TRBD1. This CDR3 is 15 amino acids long. With V trimmed by 5 bases and J by 4 bases, 8 bases remained unmatched. Germline V gene lookup returns CDR1 SGHTA and CDR2 FQGNSA. CDR3 DNA sequence: TGTGCCAGCAGCCTAGGGGACAGGGCCCCCTATGGCTACACCTTC. This encodes CASSLGDRAPYGYTF.

This chain joins TRBV19 and TRBJ1-3; the D is unclear. The CDR3 runs 17 residues. CDR1 LNHDA and CDR2 SQIVND come from the germline V gene (reference sequence). Trimming took 3 bases from V and 4 from J, leaving 19 bases between them. The CDR3 loop reads CASSIQSFGGSGNTIYF. The CDR3 nucleotides read TGTGCCAGTAGTATCCAGTCCTTCGGAGGGTCCGGAAACACCATATATTTT. Supplemented by reference TRBV19 and TRBJ1-3, the full variable domain reads DGGITQSPKYLFRKEGQNVTLSCEQNLNHDAMYWYRQDPGQGLRLIYYSQIVNDFQKGDIAEGYSVSREKKESFPLTVTSAQKNPTAFYLCASSIQSFGGSGNTIYFGEGSWLTVV.

This chain uses TRBV10-3 with TRBJ1-6; D possibly corresponds to TRBD1 (5 bases). The CDR3 is 12 residues long. Germline V gene lookup returns CDR1 ENHRY and CDR2 SYGVKD. V was cut by 10 bases and J by 8 bases, with 12 bases left in between. The CDR3 DNA follows: TGTGCCAGCAGGGAGGAGGATTCACCCCTCCACTTT. Encoded protein: CASREEDSPLHF.

The chain is built from TRBV30 and TRBJ1-2, with D possibly being TRBD1 (6 bases). This CDR3 is built from 15 residues. The germline CDR1 and CDR2 sequences are GTSNPN and SVGIG (reference sequence). V was clipped by 3 bases and J by 7 bases, with 21 bases between them. The CDR3 DNA is TGTGCCTGGAGAATGAGGGGGGGGCCCTCGGGTGGCTACACCTTC. It specifies CAWRMRGGPSGGYTF.

The V gene is TRBV19, the J gene TRBJ1-1; D is undetermined. V was cut by 3 bases and J by 2 bases, with 13 bases left in between. The germline V gene encodes CDR1 LNHDA and CDR2 SQIVND (reference sequence). The CDR3 spans 15 residues. The CDR3 here is CASSITARSNTEAFF. CDR3 DNA: TGTGCCAGTAGTATTACGGCCCGAAGTAACACTGAAGCTTTCTTT.

The chain combines TRBV30 with TRBJ1-5; D gene unclear. V dropped 2 bases and J dropped 4 bases, with 18 bases sitting between them. The V gene's germline CDR1 is GTSNPN and CDR2 SVGIG (reference sequence). CDR3 length: 16 amino acids. CDR3 loop: CAWSISLPGSNQPQHF. As DNA, the CDR3 is TGTGCCTGGAGTATATCCCTCCCGGGGAGTAATCAGCCCCAGCATTTT.